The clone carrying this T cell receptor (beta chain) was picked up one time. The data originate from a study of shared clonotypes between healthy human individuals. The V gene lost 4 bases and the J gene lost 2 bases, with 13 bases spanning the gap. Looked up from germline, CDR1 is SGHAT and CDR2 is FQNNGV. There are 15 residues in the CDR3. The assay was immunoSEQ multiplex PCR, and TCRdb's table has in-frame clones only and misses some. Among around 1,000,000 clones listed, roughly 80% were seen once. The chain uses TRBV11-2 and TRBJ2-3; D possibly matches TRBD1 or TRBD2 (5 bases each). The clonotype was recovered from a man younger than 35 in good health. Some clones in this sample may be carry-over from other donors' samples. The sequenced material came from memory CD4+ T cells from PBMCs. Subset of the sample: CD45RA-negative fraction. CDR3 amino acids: CASSSGDPYTDTQYF. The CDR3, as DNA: TGTGCCAGCAGCTCCGGGGACCCGTACACAGATACGCAGTATTTT. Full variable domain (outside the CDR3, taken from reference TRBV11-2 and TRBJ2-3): EAGVAQSPRYKIIEKRQSVAFWCNPISGHATLYWYQQILGQGPKLLIQFQNNGVVDDSQLPKDRFSAERLKGVDSTLKIQPAKLEDSAVYLCASSSGDPYTDTQYFGPGTRLTVL.